Listed below are T cell receptor beta chains from one sample, sequenced in a study of T cell repertoires in cytomegalovirus infection. TCRdb re-analysed the reads in MiXCR, keeping a single row per CDR3 protein. The sample holds under 70,000 distinct CDR3 sequences, around 34% seen once. What these receptors recognize is not known. The sequencing sample was made of PBMCs, sequenced either directly or after in vitro stimulation (not recorded which). These receptors originate from a human donor in good health (CMV status not recorded). Some clones in this sample may be carry-over from other donors' samples. The CDR3 runs from the conserved cysteine through the conserved F or W. The order of the fields is J gene, V gene, D gene, clone size, CDR3 DNA, CDR3 protein. A D gene is named only where the DNA matches it firmly. Where a row states a size, it is once, few, many or the class of an expanded clone; other rows omit it.

j_gene: TRBJ2-7; v_gene: TRBV6-2/TRBV6-3; d_gene: TRBD2; abundance: few; CDR3nt: TGTGCCAGCAGTTACTCGGGACTAGCGGGAGGCTACGAGCAGTACTTC; CDR3aa: CASSYSGLAGGYEQYF
j_gene: TRBJ1-2; v_gene: TRBV3-1; d_gene: NA; abundance: NA; CDR3nt: TGTGCCAGCAGCCAATTCGGGTTCTATGGCTACACCTTC; CDR3aa: CASSQFGFYGYTF
j_gene: TRBJ1-2; v_gene: TRBV9; d_gene: TRBD1; abundance: few; CDR3nt: TGTGCCAGCAGCGTAGACCCCTTGGCAGGGGGTGGGACAGGCTACACCTTC; CDR3aa: CASSVDPLAGGGTGYTF
j_gene: TRBJ2-1; v_gene: TRBV7-9; d_gene: NA; abundance: few; CDR3nt: TGTGCCAGCACCCGGGTTGACAGTTACTACAATGAGCAGTTCTTC; CDR3aa: CASTRVDSYYNEQFF
j_gene: TRBJ1-1; v_gene: TRBV7-9; d_gene: NA; abundance: NA; CDR3nt: TGTGCCAGCAGCCCCTTTTGGGGGGTCCGGGCAGGGAACACTGAAGCTTTCTTT; CDR3aa: CASSPFWGVRAGNTEAFF
j_gene: TRBJ1-1; v_gene: TRBV7-4; d_gene: NA; abundance: few; CDR3nt: TGTGCCAGCAGCTTAGCTGGCTACACTGAAGCTTTCTTT; CDR3aa: CASSLAGYTEAFF
j_gene: TRBJ1-5; v_gene: TRBV18; d_gene: TRBD1; abundance: NA; CDR3nt: TGTGCCAGCTCACCTGTGAGGGGGCGAAATCAGCCCCAGCATTTT; CDR3aa: CASSPVRGRNQPQHF
j_gene: TRBJ2-5; v_gene: TRBV6-6; d_gene: TRBD2; abundance: once; CDR3nt: TGTGCCAGCAGTTACCGTCGGGAGGGAGAGACCCAGTACTTC; CDR3aa: CASSYRREGETQYF
j_gene: TRBJ2-7; v_gene: TRBV6-2/TRBV6-3; d_gene: NA; abundance: many; CDR3nt: TGTGCCAGCAAACCAGACTCCTACGAGCAGTACTTC; CDR3aa: CASKPDSYEQYF
j_gene: TRBJ1-1; v_gene: TRBV7-2; d_gene: NA; abundance: NA; CDR3nt: TGTGCCAGCAGCATCACAGGCACTGAAGCTTTCTTT; CDR3aa: CASSITGTEAFF
j_gene: TRBJ2-1; v_gene: TRBV7-9; d_gene: NA; abundance: few; CDR3nt: TGTGCCAGCAGCTTATTCGAATACCTCCGATACTCCTACAATGAGCAGTTCTTC; CDR3aa: CASSLFEYLRYSYNEQFF
j_gene: TRBJ1-2; v_gene: TRBV29-1; d_gene: NA; abundance: few; CDR3nt: TGCAGCGTTGGATTCCGGGACGCCGGGCGGGGCTACACCTTC; CDR3aa: CSVGFRDAGRGYTF
j_gene: TRBJ2-4; v_gene: TRBV2; d_gene: NA; abundance: NA; CDR3nt: TGTGCCAGCACTGACGCGGGACTAGCCAAAAACATTCAGTACTTC; CDR3aa: CASTDAGLAKNIQYF
j_gene: TRBJ2-3; v_gene: TRBV7-2; d_gene: TRBD2; abundance: many; CDR3nt: TGTGCCAGCAGCCTCAGCGGGAGTTGGTTAGGAGATACGCAGTATTTT; CDR3aa: CASSLSGSWLGDTQYF
j_gene: TRBJ2-7; v_gene: TRBV12-3/TRBV12-4; d_gene: NA; abundance: NA; CDR3nt: TGTGCCAGCCGTGGGAAGGGCGAGCAGTACTTC; CDR3aa: CASRGKGEQYF
j_gene: TRBJ1-2; v_gene: TRBV6-5; d_gene: NA; abundance: NA; CDR3nt: TGTGCCAGCAGCCAGGCTAGGGGCAACTACCTTGGCTACACCTTC; CDR3aa: CASSQARGNYLGYTF
j_gene: TRBJ2-7; v_gene: TRBV6-6; d_gene: NA; abundance: NA; CDR3nt: TGTGCCAGCAGCCCCGTGGGGGGCGGGGACGAGCAGTACTTC; CDR3aa: CASSPVGGGDEQYF
j_gene: TRBJ2-5; v_gene: TRBV11-3; d_gene: TRBD1; abundance: NA; CDR3nt: TGTGCCAGCAGCATCGGACAGGGGGAGATGGAGACCCAGTACTTC; CDR3aa: CASSIGQGEMETQYF
j_gene: TRBJ2-3; v_gene: TRBV19; d_gene: NA; abundance: NA; CDR3nt: TGCGCCAGCCGTCGGGGATTCACAGATACGCAGTATTTT; CDR3aa: CASRRGFTDTQYF
j_gene: TRBJ1-2; v_gene: TRBV7-9; d_gene: TRBD1; abundance: NA; CDR3nt: TGTGCCAGCAGCGGCCCCGGGACAGGGGGCTTAAACCGCCTATGGTGGGGCTACACCTTC; CDR3aa: CASSGPGTGGLNRLWWGYTF
j_gene: TRBJ1-1; v_gene: TRBV7-8; d_gene: NA; abundance: NA; CDR3nt: TGTGCCAGCAGCCCAGTATTCGCCGGGAGGGCGAGAGGGACTGAAGCTTTCTTT; CDR3aa: CASSPVFAGRARGTEAFF
j_gene: TRBJ2-7; v_gene: TRBV7-2; d_gene: NA; abundance: few; CDR3nt: TGTGCCAGCAGCTCCCACAGGGCCATTGTTTACGAGCAGTACTTC; CDR3aa: CASSSHRAIVYEQYF
j_gene: TRBJ1-3; v_gene: TRBV6-2/TRBV6-3; d_gene: NA; abundance: NA; CDR3nt: TGTGCCAGCAGTCACCGCGGGACTTTCGGAAACACCATATATTTT; CDR3aa: CASSHRGTFGNTIYF
j_gene: TRBJ2-1; v_gene: TRBV4-1; d_gene: TRBD2; abundance: few; CDR3nt: TGCGCCAGCAGCTACCATGAGGGAGCGGGGGCCGCCAATGAGCAGTTCTTC; CDR3aa: CASSYHEGAGAANEQFF
j_gene: TRBJ2-3; v_gene: TRBV12-3/TRBV12-4; d_gene: TRBD2; abundance: few; CDR3nt: TGTGCCAGCAGTTTAGAGGGACTAGCGGGAGGAGGAGATACGCAGTATTTT; CDR3aa: CASSLEGLAGGGDTQYF
j_gene: TRBJ1-5; v_gene: TRBV19; d_gene: NA; abundance: NA; CDR3nt: TGTGCCAGTATGGTATGGACCTCTGGGCCCCTTAGCAATCAGCCCCAGCATTTT; CDR3aa: CASMVWTSGPLSNQPQHF
j_gene: TRBJ1-3; v_gene: TRBV7-9; d_gene: NA; abundance: few; CDR3nt: TGTGCCAGCAGCTACTCCGGACAGGGAAACACCATATATTTT; CDR3aa: CASSYSGQGNTIYF
j_gene: TRBJ1-5; v_gene: TRBV6-1; d_gene: TRBD1; abundance: NA; CDR3nt: TGTGCCAGCACCTCGGACAGGGTCGTTGGGAATCAGCCCCAGCATTTT; CDR3aa: CASTSDRVVGNQPQHF
j_gene: TRBJ1-5; v_gene: TRBV7-9; d_gene: NA; abundance: many; CDR3nt: TGTGCCAGCAGCTTAGGGCCGAGTACCTTCAATGATCAGCCCCAGCATTTT; CDR3aa: CASSLGPSTFNDQPQHF
j_gene: TRBJ1-6; v_gene: TRBV14; d_gene: NA; abundance: few; CDR3nt: TGTGCCAGCAGCCAAGATGGAGGGTTCACACCCCTCCACTTT; CDR3aa: CASSQDGGFTPLHF
j_gene: TRBJ1-2; v_gene: TRBV6-2/TRBV6-3; d_gene: TRBD1; abundance: once; CDR3nt: TGTGCCAGCAACAGGGGGGGTACGCATAACTATGGCTACACCTTC; CDR3aa: CASNRGGTHNYGYTF
j_gene: TRBJ2-3; v_gene: TRBV7-8; d_gene: NA; abundance: NA; CDR3nt: TGTGCCAGCGGTTGGGGGTCCACAGATACGCAGTATTTT; CDR3aa: CASGWGSTDTQYF
j_gene: TRBJ2-3; v_gene: TRBV7-9; d_gene: TRBD2; abundance: once; CDR3nt: TGTGCCAGCGGTGTGGGGGGGACAGATACGCAGTATTTT; CDR3aa: CASGVGGTDTQYF
j_gene: TRBJ2-5; v_gene: TRBV20-1; d_gene: TRBD2; abundance: NA; CDR3nt: TGCAGTGGGCGACTAGCGGGGGTCCAAGAGACCCAGTACTTC; CDR3aa: CSGRLAGVQETQYF
j_gene: TRBJ2-7; v_gene: TRBV7-6; d_gene: TRBD2; abundance: few; CDR3nt: TGTGCCAGCAGCCCTCTAGCGGGATACTACGAGCAGTACTTC; CDR3aa: CASSPLAGYYEQYF
j_gene: TRBJ2-7; v_gene: TRBV12-3/TRBV12-4; d_gene: NA; abundance: NA; CDR3nt: TGTGCCAGCAGTCCCCGGGCCCCCTACGAGCAGTACTTC; CDR3aa: CASSPRAPYEQYF
j_gene: TRBJ2-6; v_gene: TRBV20-1; d_gene: NA; abundance: NA; CDR3nt: TGCAGTGCCGAGACAGGCTCTGGGGCCAACGTCCTGACTTTC; CDR3aa: CSAETGSGANVLTF
j_gene: TRBJ2-1; v_gene: TRBV5-1; d_gene: NA; abundance: NA; CDR3nt: TGCGCCAGCAGCTTGGAGCGGGACAGTCCGTTCTTC; CDR3aa: CASSLERDSPFF
j_gene: TRBJ2-3; v_gene: TRBV7-6; d_gene: TRBD2; abundance: many; CDR3nt: TGTGCCAGCAGCTCCTCCGGCTTGGGGGAGGGCCACGATACGCAGTATTTT; CDR3aa: CASSSSGLGEGHDTQYF
j_gene: TRBJ2-3; v_gene: TRBV7-2; d_gene: TRBD2; abundance: once; CDR3nt: TGTGCCAGCAGCCACCCCCCCGGGAGGGGGGCCACAGATACGCAGTATTTT; CDR3aa: CASSHPPGRGATDTQYF
j_gene: TRBJ2-3; v_gene: TRBV12-3/TRBV12-4; d_gene: NA; abundance: NA; CDR3nt: TGTGCCAGCAGTTTAGCGGGGCCAGTCAAGTATTTT; CDR3aa: CASSLAGPVKYF